This T cell receptor (beta chain) was sequenced during a study of OX40 agonist ivuxolimab in advanced cancers. At the level of the study: Given to patients was ivuxolimab, an agonistic anti-OX40 (CD134) antibody. About 40% of patients had received prior checkpoint inhibitor therapy.

With respect to this clone: What it binds is not known.

CDR3 length: 13 amino acids. The V end was cut by 5 bases, the J end by 4 bases, with 11 bases between. Germline V lookup: CDR1 SNHLY, CDR2 FYNNEI. This table comes from immunoSEQ multiplex PCR, and its TCRdb copy is limited to in-frame clones, with some not included. The sample consists of tens of thousands of clones, around nine tenths of them appearing once. Overall study results and limits: On average, CD8+ T cells showed a greater number of expanded clones than CD4+. Some nonresponders also had low normalized T-cell clonal expansion.

This TCR was recovered from an adult with an advanced solid tumor such as melanoma, head and neck, liver or kidney cancer. This specimen consisted of CD4+ or CD8+ T cells sorted from blood, obtained in a trial of the OX40 agonist ivuxolimab. V usage is TRBV2 and J usage is TRBJ1-2, with D perhaps matching TRBD1 (5 bases). This CDR3 reads CASSPGTAYGYTF. The CDR3 DNA follows: TGTGCCAGCAGTCCTGGGACGGCCTATGGCTACACCTTC.